The source of this T cell receptor beta chain is a study of shared clonotypes between healthy human individuals. Only in-frame clones appear in the TCRdb table, and some are missing; sequencing was by immunoSEQ multiplex PCR. This sample has about 2.4 million clones, with over 85% found just once. This TCR was recovered from a young man in good health. Some clones in this sample may be carry-over from other donors' samples. The sample taken for sequencing was naive CD4+ T cells from PBMCs. Subset meaning: CD45RA+ positively selected.

CDR3 DNA: TGCAGCGTATCCCGGAATGGCAGGAATAACTATGGCTACACCTTC. Its translation: CSVSRNGRNNYGYTF. The chain has TRBV29-1 and TRBJ1-2; D gene ambiguous. V shed 6 bases and J shed 1 base, with 18 bases lying between them. The CDR3 contains 15 residues. In germline, CDR1 is SQVTM, CDR2 ANQGSEA.